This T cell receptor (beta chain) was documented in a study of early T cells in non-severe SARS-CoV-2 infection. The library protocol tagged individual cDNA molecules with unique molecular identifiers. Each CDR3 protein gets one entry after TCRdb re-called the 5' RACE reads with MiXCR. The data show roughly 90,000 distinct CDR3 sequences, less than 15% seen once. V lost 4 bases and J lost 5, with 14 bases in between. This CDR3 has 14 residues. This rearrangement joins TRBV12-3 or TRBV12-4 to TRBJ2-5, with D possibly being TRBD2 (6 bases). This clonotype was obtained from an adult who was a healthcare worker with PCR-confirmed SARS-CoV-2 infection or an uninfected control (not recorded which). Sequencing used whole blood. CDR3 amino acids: CASSSEASVETQYF. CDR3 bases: TGTGCCAGCAGTTCGGAGGCTAGCGTGGAGACCCAGTACTTC.